Listed below are T cell receptor beta chains from one sample, sequenced in a study of T cell changes during pregnancy in multiple sclerosis. Using immunoSEQ multiplex PCR, the repertoire was profiled, and TCRdb retains in-frame clones only, with some absent. The sample contains about 24,000 clones, around nine tenths of which appear only once. The material was CD8+ T cells from peripheral blood mononuclear cells, obtained in the third trimester of pregnancy. The receptors were sampled from a female donor in good health, enrolled as a control in a pregnancy study. CDR3s include the opening cysteine and the closing phenylalanine or tryptophan.

J,length,V,CDR3
TRBJ2-1,17,TRBV28,CASSLAIFGQGMDEQFF
TRBJ2-7,14,TRBV6-6,CASRWTATGYEQYF
TRBJ1-2,16,TRBV27,CASSLYWTGEGYGYTF
TRBJ2-1,17,TRBV7-9,CASSPTRLAGGYNEQFF
TRBJ1-1,17,TRBV16,CASSPIAIKQGEDEAFF
TRBJ2-1,12,TRBV29-1,CSAGTAYNEQFF
TRBJ2-3,16,TRBV5-6,CASSWTGKFGTDTQYF
TRBJ2-3,17,TRBV4-1,CASSQDIRQGGTDTQYF
TRBJ2-1,12,TRBV6-1,CASRDRFNEQFF
TRBJ1-1,13,TRBV28,CASSLTGQSEAFF
TRBJ2-7,14,TRBV5-1,CASSPRTSIHEQYF
TRBJ2-2,13,TRBV9,CASSRGKAGELFF
TRBJ2-3,15,TRBV5-1,CASSPWGTATDTQYF
TRBJ1-1,13,TRBV27,CASSRSGRNEAFF
TRBJ2-7,16,TRBV4-1,CASSQGADRGTYEQYF
TRBJ2-7,13,TRBV10-2,CASAAGPSYEQYF
TRBJ1-2,14,TRBV15,CATSRDARAAGYTF
TRBJ2-1,17,TRBV7-6,CASSLVAGVSLYNEQFF
TRBJ2-1,17,TRBV6-1,CASSEDLRTRGMGEQFF
TRBJ1-5,17,TRBV27,CASSFFQGDRHNQPQHF
TRBJ2-1,11,TRBV6-1,CASSRDTEQFF
TRBJ1-1,13,TRBV27,CASSFGGSTEAFF